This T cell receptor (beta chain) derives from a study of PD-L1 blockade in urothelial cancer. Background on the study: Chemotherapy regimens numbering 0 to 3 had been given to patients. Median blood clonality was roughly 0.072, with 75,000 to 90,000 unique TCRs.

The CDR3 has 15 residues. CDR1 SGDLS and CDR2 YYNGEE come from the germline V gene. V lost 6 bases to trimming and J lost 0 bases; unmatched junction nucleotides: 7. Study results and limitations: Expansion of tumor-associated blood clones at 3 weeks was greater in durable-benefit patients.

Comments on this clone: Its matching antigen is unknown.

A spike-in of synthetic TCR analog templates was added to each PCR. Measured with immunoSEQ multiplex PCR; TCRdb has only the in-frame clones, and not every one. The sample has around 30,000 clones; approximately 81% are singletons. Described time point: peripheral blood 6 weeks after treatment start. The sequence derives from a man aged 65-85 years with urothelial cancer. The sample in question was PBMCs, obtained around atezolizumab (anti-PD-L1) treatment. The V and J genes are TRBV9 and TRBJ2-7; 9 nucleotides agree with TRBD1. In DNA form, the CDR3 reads TGTGCCAGCACCCCCGGGGACAGGGTCTCCTACGAGCAGTACTTC. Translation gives CASTPGDRVSYEQYF.